This TCR beta chain was sequenced for a study of blood T cell repertoires in COVID-19. Study in general: COVID-19 samples collected from the United States, Italy and Spain covered acute and convalescent phases. Nucleic acid was either cDNA or gDNA, and it came from T cells, B-cell-depleted T cells, or PBMCs.

V was shortened by 4 bases and J by 2 bases, with 10 bases between the two germline ends. CDR1 is KGHDR, CDR2 SFDVKD, per germline. The CDR3 covers 14 residues. Source study methods: Estimates of nucleated cell counts were drawn from the amplification of reference gene primers. Sequenced by immunoSEQ multiplex PCR; TCRdb stores in-frame clones only, minus some. That table furnishes V, J and clone size, whereas the DNA furnished D and trimming. This table has roughly 260,000 clones, 79% appearing once. The sequencing input was peripheral blood. The chain carries TRBV24-1 and TRBJ1-1; D perhaps matches TRBD1 (6 bases). This TCR was sampled from a woman aged 40 to 50 with active or convalescent COVID-19. The CDR3 spells CATSEGRGNTEAFF. In DNA form, the CDR3 reads TGTGCCACCAGTGAGGGCAGGGGCAACACTGAAGCTTTCTTT.